This T cell receptor beta chain originates from a study of cytotoxic CD8 clonotypes in ibrutinib-treated CLL. Study-wide results and caveats: The public clonotypes identified were infrequent and showed contraction or stability on treatment. Clonality went higher at ibrutinib response and then dropped back toward baseline at progression.

As concerns this clone: Its antigen is unidentified.

Measured with immunoSEQ multiplex PCR; TCRdb has only the in-frame clones, and not every one. The sample gives nearly 300,000 clones, more than 70% of which show up once; around 5.3% is in the top ten. The source was PBMCs, collected at disease progression, from a patient treated with ibrutinib. The TCR comes from a human donor with chronic lymphocytic leukemia.

CDR3 nucleotide sequence: TGCGCCAGCCAACAGGGGACTAATGAAAAACTGTTTTTT. This encodes CASQQGTNEKLFF. This rearrangement joins TRBV5-1 to TRBJ1-4, with TRBD1 identical over 7 bases. This CDR3 contains 13 residues. CDR1 is SGHRS, CDR2 YFSETQ, per germline. Trimming took 7 bases from V and 2 from J; bases not matched to a gene: 2. Supplemented by reference TRBV5-1 and TRBJ1-4, the full variable domain reads KAGVTQTPRYLIKTRGQQVTLSCSPISGHRSVSWYQQTPGQGLQFLFEYFSETQRNKGNFPGRFSGRQFSNSRSEMNVSTLELGDSALYLCASQQGTNEKLFFGSGTQLSVL.